Included here is one T cell receptor (beta chain) sequence, with context. This CDR3 is 16 amino acids long. Germline CDR1 WSHSY, CDR2 SAAADI. With 4 bases removed from V and 8 bases from J, the gap between germline ends came to 20 bases. These data originate in a study of immune evolution from preneoplasia to lung adenocarcinoma. The assay was immunoSEQ multiplex PCR, and TCRdb's table has in-frame clones only and misses some. This sample has some 10,000 clones, with 77% found just once. This clonotype originated in a person between 60 and 80 years old with lung adenocarcinoma. Sample: FFPE lung adenocarcinoma in situ tissue. J is TRBJ2-2 and V is TRBV10-2; D possibly matches TRBD1 or TRBD2 (5 bases each). The CDR3 sequence: CASSATGTQLYGELFF. In DNA, the CDR3 is TGCGCCAGCAGTGCTACCGGGACCCAGCTTTATGGGGAGCTGTTTTTT.